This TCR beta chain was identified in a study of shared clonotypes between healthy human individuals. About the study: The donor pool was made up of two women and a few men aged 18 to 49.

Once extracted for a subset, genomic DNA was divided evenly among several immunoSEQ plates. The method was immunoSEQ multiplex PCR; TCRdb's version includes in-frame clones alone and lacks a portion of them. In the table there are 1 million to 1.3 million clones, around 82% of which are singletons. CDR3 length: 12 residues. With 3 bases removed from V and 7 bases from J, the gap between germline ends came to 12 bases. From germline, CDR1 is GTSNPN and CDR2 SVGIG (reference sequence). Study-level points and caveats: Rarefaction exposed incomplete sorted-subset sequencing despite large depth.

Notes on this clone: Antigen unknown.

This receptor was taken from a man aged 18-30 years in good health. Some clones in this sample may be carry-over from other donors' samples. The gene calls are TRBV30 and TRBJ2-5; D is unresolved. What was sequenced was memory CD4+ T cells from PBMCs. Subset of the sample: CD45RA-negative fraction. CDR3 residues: CAWRTEVVTQYF. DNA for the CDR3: TGTGCCTGGAGAACAGAGGTAGTGACCCAGTACTTC. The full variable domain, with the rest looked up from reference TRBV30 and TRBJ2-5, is SQTIHQWPATLVQPVGSPLSLECTVEGTSNPNLYWYRQAAGRGLQLLFYSVGIGQISSEVPQNLSASRPQDRQFILSSKKLLLSDSGFYLCAWRTEVVTQYFGPGTRLLVL.